This TCR beta chain came from a study of T cell responses to AZD1222 COVID-19 vaccine. Between the trimmed V and J ends, which lost 5 bases and 7 bases, there was a span of 11 bases. The CDR3 extends over 12 amino acids. Timing groups of about 4 and about 12 weeks for second doses were pooled. Sequencing was performed with immunoSEQ multiplex PCR; in TCRdb, only in-frame clones are kept and a portion is missing. The sample includes 120,000 or so clones, around 84% of them seen just once. A word on this clone: The antigen is unknown.

Broader study findings: Compared with day 0, the breadth and depth of the Spike-specific TCR repertoire rose significantly after two doses of AZD1222. Nearly half of spike-specific TCRs reportedly target variant regions that are unmutated in the B.1.351 and B.1.1.7 variants. Donors were mostly white British, more females; clonal diversity possibly underestimated.

This receptor was obtained from an adult who received the AZD1222 COVID-19 vaccine. The chain combines TRBV12-3 or TRBV12-4 with TRBJ1-2; possible D gene TRBD1, 5 bases. Source: peripheral blood, taken 28 days after the second AZD1222 dose. Written as DNA, the CDR3 is TGTGCCAGCAGTCAAGGGACGGGTGGCTACACCTTC. Its translation: CASSQGTGGYTF.